One sample yielded the 4 T cell receptor beta chains listed below, sequenced in a study of vaccination effects on CD4 cells after COVID-19 (dated by TCRdb to 2022 to 2024). These receptors lack a known antigen. The library was prepared using the immunoSEQ multiplex PCR assay. TCRdb stores this immuneACCESS table with in-frame sequences only. Part of the clones is absent; in the studies checked, under half of the shortfall reflects unresolved V genes, and no reason is known for the rest. The sample contains about 34,000 clones, around 72% of them found a single time. 6.6% of the sample rests with the top ten. After around eleven days of culture, CD4+ T cells were isolated with the EasySep CD4+ T cell isolation kit. Convalescent patients had PCR-confirmed SARS-CoV-2 infection between March and December 2020, before Alpha, Beta and Delta variants emerged in the United States. Each participant received two doses of an mRNA SARS-CoV-2 vaccine, either BNT162b2 or mRNA-1273.

Source: CD4+ T cells from PBMCs cultured without peptide, taken after COVID-19 vaccination. The receptors were gathered from a human donor who had a prior SARS-CoV-2 infection.

V is TRBV18 and J is TRBJ2-5; the D gene is possibly TRBD2 (7 bases). Germline V gene data show CDR1 as KGHSH and CDR2 as LQKENI. There are 16 residues in the CDR3. Trimming removed 0 bases at V and 5 bases at J, with 16 bases between. CDR3 DNA sequence: TGTGCCAGCTCACCACCGCTCCAGGGGAGGGGGGAGACCCAGTACTTC. It encodes CASSPPLQGRGETQYF.

The chain is built from TRBV5-1 and TRBJ2-7; no clear D. CDR1 and CDR2 from the germline V gene are SGHRS and YFSETQ. CDR3 length equals 11 residues. The germline V and J ends were trimmed by 4 bases and 3 bases, with 5 bases remaining between them. For the CDR3, the DNA is TGCGCCAGCAGCGGAAACTACGAGCAGTACTTC. Its protein is CASSGNYEQYF.

The chain uses TRBV7-2 and TRBJ2-1; D call uncertain. Germline values: CDR1 SGHTA, CDR2 FQGNSA. Trimming removed 3 bases from V and 0 bases from J, with 12 bases in between. This CDR3 spans 16 amino acids. CDR3 DNA sequence: TGTGCCAGCAGCTTTGACCACCAACACTCCTACAATGAGCAGTTCTTC. This translates into CASSFDHQHSYNEQFF.

The CDR3 spells CASSPRGRAGSYEQYF. The CDR3, as DNA: TGTGCCAGTAGTCCCCGCGGGAGGGCCGGATCCTACGAGCAGTACTTC. The J gene is TRBJ2-7, the V gene TRBV19; TRBD2 agrees at 9 bases. J gave up 1 base and V 5 bases, and 9 bases lay outside the gene matches. The length of the CDR3 is 16 residues. Germline values: CDR1 LNHDA, CDR2 SQIVND (reference sequence).